This paragraph covers one TCR beta chain sequence. Its antigen is currently unknown. This could be a read error, since a much larger clone is one nucleotide away. Scientists recovered RNA and DNA together from about 20-30 mg of unsorted bulk tissue. Samples came from superior, inferior, lateral poles and tumor centre. From about 0.5 ug of total RNA, TCR beta-specific cDNA was reverse-transcribed using a constant-region primer. Slightly modified ARM-PCR with three nested multiplex PCR rounds yielded TCR beta libraries. Rounds one and two of PCR, each of roughly 10 cycles, were primed with TRBV1-TRBV30 forward primers and a C-beta reverse primer. TCRdb fed the multiplex PCR reads into MiXCR, producing one record per CDR3 protein. The data show more than 95,000 distinct CDR3 sequences, with roughly three fifths seen just once and about 8% held by the top ten. The CDR3 contains 11 residues. Germline V lookup: CDR1 MGHDK, CDR2 SYGVNS. The germline V and J ends were trimmed by 7 bases and 10 bases, with 13 bases remaining between them.

This sample was included in a study of tumor-infiltrating lymphocytes in primary liver carcinoma. Study outcomes and limitations: Against blood, tumors held a significantly higher top-250-clone fraction (p = 0.039).

V gene TRBV25-1 combines with J gene TRBJ1-1, with D maybe TRBD1 (5 bases). This TCR was recovered from an older woman with primary liver carcinoma and hepatitis B virus infection. The sequencing sample was made of liver tumor tissue from sampling region 3. As to subset: tumor region T3, left-lateral pole. The CDR3 protein is CASNSGTIAFF. The CDR3 DNA follows: TGTGCCAGCAATTCCGGGACCATAGCTTTCTTT.